One sample yielded the 21 T cell receptor beta chains listed below, sequenced in a study of blood T cells in healthy people across ages (dated by TCRdb to about 2015). The protocol used for the library was 5' RACE. Reads for this sample came from an Illumina HiSeq 2500. A second PCR of roughly 7 to 11 cycles was run with a J-beta primer mix and a sample-barcoded 5' primer. Starting from the raw public reads, TCRdb applied fastp trimming at Q25, assembled clones with MiXCR and retained in-frame beta chains. Rows matching on CDR3 protein sequence are summarized as one entry with the most common DNA and genes. Recorded for this sample are about 650,000 distinct CDR3 sequences; roughly 30% of them occurred a single time. The leading ten clones occupy 15% to 19% of the sample. Material: blood. All receptors come from a woman older than 75 in good health. Donor details come from another sample of the same person, matched by shared clones.

In DNA, the CDR3 is TGTGCCAGCAGCCAAGCCGGACAACTGAACACTGAAGCTTTCTTT. This sequence encodes CASSQAGQLNTEAFF. The rearrangement joins TRBV14 to TRBJ1-1; tentatively, D is TRBD1 (5 bases). This CDR3 comprises 15 residues. Trimming pared 1 base from V and 0 bases from J, leaving 9 bases between. Germline CDR1 reads SGHDN; CDR2 reads FVKESK.

A note on this clonotype: This may be a read error, as it is one base from a much larger clone. The V call is TRBV12-3 or TRBV12-4, the J call TRBJ2-5; TRBD2 matches at 9 bases. V gave up 0 bases and J gave up 7 bases; unmatched junction bases: 0. This CDR3 spans 13 amino acids. In nucleotides, the CDR3 is TGTGCCAGCAGTTTAGCGGGACTAGCGACCCAGTACTTC. Protein product: CASSLAGLATQYF.

As to this clonotype: Possible read error: a much larger clone is one base away. V gene TRBV7-3 combines with J gene TRBJ2-5, with 9 positions matching TRBD1. The ends lost 5 bases at V and 11 bases at J; junction bases unmatched: 15. The germline V gene encodes CDR1 SGHTA and CDR2 FQGTGA. The CDR3 has 15 amino acids. The CDR3 protein is CASSRDRVKSNEQYF. CDR3 coding DNA: TGTGCCAGCAGCCGGGACAGGGTAAAATCTAATGAGCAGTACTTC.

There are many counts of this clonotype. This chain links TRBV7-9 with TRBJ2-4; D remains ambiguous. The V and J ends lost 5 bases and 0 bases respectively, with 8 bases between them. The V gene's germline CDR1 is SEHNR and CDR2 FQNEAQ (reference sequence). The CDR3 runs 14 residues. CDR3 sequence (DNA): TGTGCCAGCAGCGCAGACCTAGCCAAAAACATTCAGTACTTC. Its translation is CASSADLAKNIQYF.

In this sample, this clonotype turned up many times. The chain joins TRBV7-2 to TRBJ1-1, with no clear D. This CDR3 is 13 amino acids long. Germline CDR1 SGHTA, CDR2 FQGNSA. V was trimmed by 4 bases and J by 3 bases, leaving 9 bases between them. The CDR3 loop is CASSSTGHTEAFF. In nucleotides, the CDR3 is TGTGCCAGCAGCTCGACCGGGCACACTGAAGCTTTCTTT.

This clonotype was counted at least ten times. This sequence joins TRBV7-2 and TRBJ2-2; TRBD1 agrees at 8 bases. The CDR3 covers 15 residues. V was pared by 3 bases and J by 7 bases, with 7 bases of the junction left unmatched. Germline CDR1 is SGHTA and CDR2 is FQGNSA. CDR3 loop: CASSFSRQGSGELFF. The DNA of the CDR3 is TGTGCCAGCAGCTTTAGTCGACAGGGGAGCGGGGAGCTGTTTTTT.

As regards this clonotype: Possible read error: a much larger clone is one base away. This chain uses TRBV7-2 with TRBJ2-1; 13 bases fit TRBD2. The J call could be wrong; TRBJ2-7 is a better fit for the DNA end. This CDR3 is 16 amino acids long. Germline lookup yields CDR1 SGHTA and CDR2 FQGNSA. The CDR3 spells CASSPRLAGGRNEQYF. In nucleotides, the CDR3 is TGTGCCAGCAGCCCCCGACTAGCGGGGGGTAGGAATGAGCAGTACTTC.

On this clonotype: Because it lacks the conserved phenylalanine or tryptophan at the end, this CDR3 is likely a read error. The chain carries TRBV14 and TRBJ1-6, with D possibly TRBD1 on 6 matching bases. Trimming stripped 0 bases from V and 10 bases from J, with 16 bases between. CDR3 length: 16 residues. The germline V gene encodes CDR1 SGHDN and CDR2 FVKESK. This CDR3 is CASSQDRNRANSPLHC. CDR3 sequence (DNA): TGTGCCAGCAGCCAAGATAGGAACAGGGCAAACTCACCCCTCCACTGT.

This clonotype was detected only a few times. One end of the junction fails to match germline, which may point to a read error. The chain is built from TRBV5-1 and TRBJ2-5, with no clear D. The CDR3 sequence is 15 residues long. CDR1 is SGHRS and CDR2 is YFSETQ in the germline V gene. In DNA form, the CDR3 reads TGCACCAGCAGCTTGGTCGGTCAGGCTCAAGAGACCCAGTACTTC. Translating it yields CTSSLVGQAQETQYF.

V and J are TRBV7-9 and TRBJ1-1; D perhaps matches TRBD1 (5 bases). Germline CDR1 and CDR2: SEHNR and FQNEAQ (reference sequence). The CDR3 extends over 15 amino acids. Trimming left V 1 base short and J 3 bases short, with 12 bases between. The CDR3 reads CASSLGVGLDTEAFF. CDR3 in DNA: TGTGCCAGCAGCTTAGGTGTGGGGCTTGACACTGAAGCTTTCTTT.

The chain combines TRBV9 with TRBJ1-2; D gene ambiguous. V shed 0 bases and J shed 6 bases, with 18 bases lying between them. The CDR3 loop spans 16 amino acids. Germline lookup yields CDR1 SGDLS and CDR2 YYNGEE. The CDR3 DNA sequence: TGTGCCAGCAGCGTAGATGCGATGGGGTGTTTGGATGGCTACACCTTC. The encoded protein is CASSVDAMGCLDGYTF. Looking up the rest from reference TRBV9 and TRBJ1-2 gives the full variable domain: DSGVTQTPKHLITATGQRVTLRCSPRSGDLSVYWYQQSLDQGLQFLIQYYNGEERAKGNILERFSAQQFPDLHSELNLSSLELGDSALYFCASSVDAMGCLDGYTFGSGTRLTVV.

As to this clonotype: A much more abundant neighbour one base away suggests this may be a read error. The V gene is TRBV6-6, the J gene TRBJ1-1; D uncertain. The CDR3 consists of 13 residues. Germline CDR1 and CDR2: MNHNY and SVGAGI (reference sequence). CDR3 bases: TGTGCCAACAGTTCCCGACGGAACACTGAAGCTTTCTTT. Protein product: CANSSRRNTEAFF.

This chain connects TRBV20-1 to TRBJ2-1; 9 nucleotides agree with TRBD1. Germline V gene sequence: CDR1 DFQATT, CDR2 SNEGSKA (reference sequence). This CDR3 region has 14 residues. Trimming removed 3 bases from V and 2 bases from J; junction bases left unmatched: 2. CDR3 DNA sequence: TGCAGTGCTAGGAGACAGGGGGCCTACAATGAGCAGTTCTTC. Translated: CSARRQGAYNEQFF.

This clonotype came up a few times. The chain links TRBV4-1 to TRBJ2-5; 8 bases match TRBD2. V dropped 0 bases and J dropped 5; count of bases not matched to a gene: 8. The CDR3 runs to 16 residues. From germline, CDR1 is MGHRA and CDR2 YSYEKL. The CDR3 sequence: CASSQDWGLVEETQYF. The CDR3 DNA reads TGCGCCAGCAGCCAAGATTGGGGACTAGTGGAGGAGACCCAGTACTTC.

This clonotype was seen at least ten times. The V gene is TRBV12-3 or TRBV12-4, the J gene TRBJ2-5; D is unclear. Trimming took 7 bases from V and 5 from J, leaving 11 bases between them. There are 12 residues in the CDR3. The CDR3 loop is CASNGPLETQYF. The DNA for the CDR3 is TGTGCCAGCAACGGACCTTTGGAGACCCAGTACTTC.

This clonotype has a handful of counts. The chain uses TRBV6-2 or TRBV6-3 and TRBJ1-5; TRBD1 might be the D (5 bases). Trimming took off 7 bases at V and 4 bases at J, with 20 bases between the two ends. The CDR3 covers 16 residues. Germline CDR1 and CDR2: MNHEY and SVGEGT. The CDR3 region is CASTPRGLALNQPQHF. The CDR3 nucleotides read TGTGCCAGCACCCCAAGGGGCCTCGCACTTAATCAGCCCCAGCATTTT.

Of note for this clonotype: Germline is not matched at one junction end, which may reflect a read error. This chain uses TRBV9 with TRBJ2-3; 13 bases agree with TRBD2. Germline values: CDR1 SGDLS, CDR2 YYNGEE. The CDR3 loop spans 17 amino acids. Here the CDR3 DNA reads TGTGCCAGCAGCGTAGTTGCGACTAGCGGGAGGACAGATGCGCAGTATTTT. Amino acids: CASSVVATSGRTDAQYF.

The V and J genes are TRBV7-2 and TRBJ1-5; TRBD1 might be the D (5 bases). The length of the CDR3 is 16 residues. Germline CDR1 reads SGHTA; CDR2 reads FQGNSA. The V end lost 1 base, the J end lost 7 bases, and 17 bases lay between the germline ends. The CDR3 region has the DNA TGTGCCAGCAGCTTAGACAGCGGGGGACTAAACCAGCCCCAGCATTTT. This gives the protein CASSLDSGGLNQPQHF.

With regard to this clonotype: At one end, the junction sequence differs from germline, possibly due to a read error. The V gene is TRBV4-2, the J gene TRBJ2-7, with 9 nucleotides matching TRBD1. The germline V gene has CDR1 LGHNA and CDR2 YNFKEQ. There are 15 residues in the CDR3. The CDR3 region has the DNA TGTGCCAGCAGCCAAGGCGGGACAGGGCCCTACGAGCACTACTTC. Translation: CASSQGGTGPYEHYF.

This chain's CDR3 is CASSQDSANSGSQETQYF. CDR3 coding DNA: TGCGCCAGCAGCCAAGATAGCGCTAACAGTGGCTCCCAAGAGACCCAGTACTTC. The chain uses TRBV4-1 and TRBJ2-5, with TRBD2 as a possible D gene (5 bases). Per germline, CDR1 MGHRA and CDR2 YSYEKL. The CDR3 sequence is 18 residues long. Trimming took off 0 bases at V and 1 base at J, with 18 bases between the two ends.

In its sample, this clonotype was seen many times. The chain joins TRBV6-1 to TRBJ1-2; tentatively, D is TRBD1 (6 bases). Germline CDR1 and CDR2: MNHNS and SASEGT. This CDR3 is built from 15 residues. V lost 10 bases and J 0 bases, leaving 18 bases between the germline ends. Here the CDR3 reads CAISQGAGANYGYTF. In DNA, the CDR3 is TGTGCCATCTCACAGGGTGCAGGAGCTAACTATGGCTACACCTTC.